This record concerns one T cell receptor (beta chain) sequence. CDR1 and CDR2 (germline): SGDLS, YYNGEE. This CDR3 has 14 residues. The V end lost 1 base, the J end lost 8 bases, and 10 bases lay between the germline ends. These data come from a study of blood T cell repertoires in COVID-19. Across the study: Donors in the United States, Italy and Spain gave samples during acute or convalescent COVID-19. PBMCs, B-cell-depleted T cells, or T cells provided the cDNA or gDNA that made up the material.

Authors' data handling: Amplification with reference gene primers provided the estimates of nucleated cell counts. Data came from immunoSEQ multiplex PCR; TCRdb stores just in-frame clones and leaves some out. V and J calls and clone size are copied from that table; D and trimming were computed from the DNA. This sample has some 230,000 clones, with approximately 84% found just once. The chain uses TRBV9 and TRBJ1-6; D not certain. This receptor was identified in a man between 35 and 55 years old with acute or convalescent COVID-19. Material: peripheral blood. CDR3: CASSVYGEDSPLHF. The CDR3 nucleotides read TGTGCCAGCAGCGTATATGGTGAGGATTCACCCCTCCACTTT. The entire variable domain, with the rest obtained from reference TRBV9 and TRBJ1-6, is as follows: DSGVTQTPKHLITATGQRVTLRCSPRSGDLSVYWYQQSLDQGLQFLIQYYNGEERAKGNILERFSAQQFPDLHSELNLSSLELGDSALYFCASSVYGEDSPLHFGNGTRLTVT.